Listed here are 14 T cell receptor beta chains from one sample, sequenced in a study of T cells expressing NK-cell markers. TCRdb reworked the 5' RACE reads into one entry per CDR3 protein, no DNA. This sample's clone table lists 250,000 to 300,000 distinct CDR3 sequences. The sequenced sample consisted of blood T cells: a sorted CD56 or NKG2C T cell subset, CD4+ or CD8+ T cells, or bulk PBMC T cells (not recorded which). The receptors come from a man between 18 and 35 years old in good health.

The rearrangement uses TRBV9 and TRBJ2-7; TCRdb indicates TRBD2, and absent DNA this call remains unverified. This CDR3 spans 15 amino acids. Germline V gives CDR1 SGDLS, CDR2 YYNGEE. The CDR3 region is CASSASVGDSYEQYF.

This rearrangement joins TRBV20-1 to TRBJ2-1; no DNA is available, so the TRBD1 call from TCRdb remains unchecked. The CDR3 extends over 11 amino acids. CDR1 is DFQATT, CDR2 SNEGSKA, per germline (reference sequence). The CDR3 sequence: CSARDPGHDFF.

This rearrangement joins TRBV4-2 to TRBJ2-5; there is no DNA to check the TCRdb D call of TRBD1. Germline CDR1 reads LGHNA; CDR2 reads YNFKEQ. This CDR3 has 14 amino acids. This CDR3 is CASSPGQGQETQYF.

The V gene is TRBV24-1, the J gene TRBJ2-3; no DNA is available, so the TRBD2 call from TCRdb remains unchecked. The CDR3 is made up of 16 amino acids. CDR1 and CDR2 (germline): KGHDR, SFDVKD. The CDR3 reads CATSDLREGRGDTQYF.

The rearrangement joins TRBV3-1 to TRBJ1-2. CDR3 size: 13 residues. In germline, CDR1 is LGHDT, CDR2 YNNKEL (reference sequence). The CDR3 reads CASSQLGHYGYTF.

V and J are TRBV28 and TRBJ1-5. Germline CDR1 reads MDHEN; CDR2 reads SYDVKM. The length of the CDR3 is 15 residues. CDR3 residues: CASRSSLGSNQPQHF.

The V and J genes are TRBV6-5 and TRBJ1-5; TCRdb returns TRBD1, unconfirmable since there is no DNA. CDR3 length: 15 residues. CDR1 and CDR2 (germline): MNHEY, SVGAGI. This CDR3 reads CASSQGALGNQPQHF.

The genes are TRBV30 and TRBJ2-7. The CDR3 has 13 amino acids. The germline V gene has CDR1 GTSNPN and CDR2 SVGIG (reference sequence). The CDR3 loop reads CAWMTGVATEQYF.

This chain joins TRBV19 and TRBJ1-1. The CDR3 covers 15 residues. Germline CDR1 LNHDA, CDR2 SQIVND (reference sequence). CDR3 sequence reads: CASSISRPKNTEAFF.

This chain connects TRBV12-3 or TRBV12-4 to TRBJ1-6. The CDR3 is 16 amino acids. The CDR3 loop reads CASSLSRTQYNSPLHF.

Here the CDR3 reads CSARDYNWATRSYGYTF. V usage is TRBV20-1 and J usage is TRBJ1-2. This CDR3 spans 17 amino acids. The germline V gene encodes CDR1 DFQATT and CDR2 SNEGSKA (reference sequence).

V usage is TRBV7-9 and J usage is TRBJ2-3. Germline assignment: CDR1 SEHNR and CDR2 FQNEAQ (reference sequence). This CDR3 spans 17 amino acids. The CDR3 protein is CASSLLSSPSSTDTQYF.

This chain links TRBV5-1 with TRBJ2-3; the TCRdb call, TRBD2, lacks DNA for checking. The germline V gene encodes CDR1 SGHRS and CDR2 YFSETQ. This CDR3 is built from 14 residues. CDR3 amino acids: CASRTGTYTDTQYF.

The chain recombines TRBV4-1 with TRBJ2-4. The CDR3 has 17 residues. The germline gives CDR1 MGHRA, CDR2 YSYEKL. The CDR3 sequence is CASSQDTQGVAKNIQYF.